This T cell receptor (beta chain) was captured in a study of T cells in Graves' hyperthyroidism and ophthalmopathy (dated by TCRdb to the late 2010s). In the study overall: Peripheral blood samples were taken at the time of initial diagnosis, prior to any treatment. To identify distinguishing TCR V-J signatures, a discovery cohort of 100 or so patients was used, comprising 40 to 45 with Graves' ophthalmopathy and some 60 with stable Graves' hyperthyroidism. Whether ophthalmopathy could be predicted prospectively was tested in an independent validation cohort made up of under 20 hyperthyroidism patients plus 17 patients who later progressed to ophthalmopathy. For training and testing, the roughly 100 patients in the discovery cohort were randomly divided in a 7:3 ratio. The study also compared thyroid tissue and blood T-cell repertoires from roughly 6 Graves' hyperthyroidism patients. Following sampling, methimazole starting at 30 mg daily was given to hyperthyroidism patients, and high-dose intravenous methylprednisolone was given to ophthalmopathy patients. TCR Vbeta CDR3 sequencing of 120 to 150 peripheral blood samples (43 ophthalmopathy, 75 hyperthyroidism and roughly 17 progressor patients) is reported in the paper. General study outcomes and caveats: In validation, the model predicted progression to ophthalmopathy with approximately 71% sensitivity and 72% to 85% specificity, a median of about six months before onset. Most expanded thyroid clonotypes (frequency above 0.001) were also detected in blood, suggesting blood repertoires may reflect thyroid immune responses. Sample size was not statistically predetermined, and blinding of investigators to group allocation was not performed. Ophthalmopathy was separated from stable hyperthyroidism by a 13 V-J signature model, with just over 85% sensitivity and around 81% specificity obtained in cross-validation and 80%/75% obtained in testing.

This clonotype was counted ten times or more. Its antigen is still unknown. No base quality information exists; no much larger clone differs at one position. Looking up the germline V gene (reference sequence) yields CDR1 DFQATT and CDR2 SNEGSKA. Spanning cysteine to phenylalanine, the CDR3 consists of 14 amino acids. The retained sequence is limited to the CDR3, 42 bases, with the frame set at the first base. At the junction V is shortened by 3 bases and J by 4 bases; bases outside the gene matches: 6. Amplification of TCR beta CDR3 regions was carried out from RNA transcripts. The TCR CDR3 was subjected to a first round of RT-PCR using the HTBI primer set and the Qiagen OneStep RT-PCR kit. Libraries were constructed in a second round of multiplex PCR, after which size selection and purification were performed. The libraries were sequenced on an Illumina HiSeq2000 using paired-end 100 bp reads. The paper's data handling went like this. Raw data were processed with SOAPnuke, discarding reads with adapters, uncalled bases, mean Phred below 15, or no exact constant-primer or identifier match. High-quality paired reads were merged using COPE v1.2.5, and each unique nucleotide sequence was defined as a clonotype. Clonotypes were aligned to IMGT TRBV, TRBD and TRBJ reference segments using MiTCR v1.1. The analysis was restricted to V-J combinations with a frequency above 0.0001, which together covered around 99% of the repertoires. A TCS score was defined as the ratio between F50 (clonal expansion) and ExV (chaos), using BLOSUM62-based TCRdist between CDR3 peptides within each V-J. Welch's t-statistics and random forest reduced roughly 540 V-J features to about 12, which were used in a naive Bayes classifier (R e1071). Using fastp trimming at Q25 and MiXCR clonotype assembly, TCRdb reanalyzed the public sequencing data and kept in-frame beta chains. For every CDR3 protein sequence, its rows merge into one entry that carries the most common genes and DNA. None of the V and J calls come from the authors' own analysis; TCRdb made them. In this sample the table shows 250,000 to 300,000 distinct CDR3 sequences, about 15% of which occur a single time. 13% of the sample is taken by the ten largest.

The hyperthyroidism patients were between 18 and 65 years old and newly diagnosed, with a disease duration of less than 2 months. Exclusion was applied to patients with uncontrolled infections, other autoimmune diseases, pregnancy or lactation. Diagnoses relied on clinical symptoms, serum thyroxine and TRAb, thyroid ultrasound and orbital computed tomography. Blood from progressor patients was drawn when they were first diagnosed with hyperthyroidism, before any ophthalmopathy symptoms appeared. Ficoll-Paque density gradient centrifugation was used to isolate PBMCs from about 10 ml of fresh peripheral blood. Progressor patients were defined as those initially diagnosed with Graves' hyperthyroidism in whom ophthalmopathy developed during follow-up. Trizol reagent was used to extract total RNA, and RNA quality was then checked on an Agilent 2100 Bioanalyzer.

What was sequenced was blood. The receptor comes from a middle-aged woman with Graves' hyperthyroidism that later progressed to Graves' ophthalmopathy. The V gene is TRBV20-1 and the J gene is TRBJ2-3, with TRBD1 matching 8 junction bases. The DNA is as follows: TGCAGTGCTAGTCCGGGACAGGTCCCAGATACGCAGTATTTT. This is translated as CSASPGQVPDTQYF.